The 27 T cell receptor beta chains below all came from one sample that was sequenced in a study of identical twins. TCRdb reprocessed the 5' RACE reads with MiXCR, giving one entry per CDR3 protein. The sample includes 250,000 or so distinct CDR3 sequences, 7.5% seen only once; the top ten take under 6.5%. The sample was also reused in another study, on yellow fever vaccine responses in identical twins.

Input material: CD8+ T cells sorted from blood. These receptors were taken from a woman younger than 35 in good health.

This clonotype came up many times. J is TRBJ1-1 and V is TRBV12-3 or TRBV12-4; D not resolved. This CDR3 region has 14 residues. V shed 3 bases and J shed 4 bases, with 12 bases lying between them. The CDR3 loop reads CASSFTPSTTEAFF. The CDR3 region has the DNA TGTGCCAGCAGTTTCACACCTTCGACCACTGAAGCTTTCTTT.

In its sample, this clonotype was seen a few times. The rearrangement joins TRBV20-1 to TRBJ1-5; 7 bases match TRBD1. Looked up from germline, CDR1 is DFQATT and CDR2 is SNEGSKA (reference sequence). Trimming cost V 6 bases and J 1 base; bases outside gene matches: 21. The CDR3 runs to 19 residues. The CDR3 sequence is CSAPSPLLQRQGSNQPQHF. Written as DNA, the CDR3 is TGCAGTGCCCCTTCCCCCTTACTACAAAGACAGGGAAGCAATCAGCCCCAGCATTTT.

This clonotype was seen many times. The CDR3 loop reads CASSSYSTQETQYF. The CDR3 DNA follows: TGTGCCAGCAGTTCCTACAGTACACAAGAGACCCAGTACTTC. The rearrangement links TRBV12-3 or TRBV12-4 to TRBJ2-5; no firm D call. Trimming pared 4 bases from V and 2 bases from J, leaving 11 bases between. CDR3 length: 14 residues.

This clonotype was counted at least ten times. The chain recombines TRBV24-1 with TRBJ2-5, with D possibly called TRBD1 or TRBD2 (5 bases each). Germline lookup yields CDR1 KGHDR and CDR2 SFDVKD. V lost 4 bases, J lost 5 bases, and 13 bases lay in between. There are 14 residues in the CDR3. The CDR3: CATSEAGTAETQYF. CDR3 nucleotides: TGTGCCACCAGTGAGGCAGGGACGGCGGAGACCCAGTACTTC.

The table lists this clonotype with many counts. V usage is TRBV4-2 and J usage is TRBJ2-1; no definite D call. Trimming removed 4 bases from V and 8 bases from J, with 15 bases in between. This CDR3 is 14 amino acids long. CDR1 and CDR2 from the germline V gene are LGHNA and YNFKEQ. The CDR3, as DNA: TGTGCCAGCAGCCTTGAGGCACCTATAGATGAGCAGTTCTTC. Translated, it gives CASSLEAPIDEQFF.

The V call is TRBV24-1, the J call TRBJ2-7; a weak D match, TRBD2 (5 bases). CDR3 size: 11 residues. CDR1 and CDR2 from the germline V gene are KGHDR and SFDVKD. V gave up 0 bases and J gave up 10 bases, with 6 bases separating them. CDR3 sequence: CATSDLGLQYF. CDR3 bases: TGTGCCACCAGTGATTTGGGACTTCAGTACTTC.

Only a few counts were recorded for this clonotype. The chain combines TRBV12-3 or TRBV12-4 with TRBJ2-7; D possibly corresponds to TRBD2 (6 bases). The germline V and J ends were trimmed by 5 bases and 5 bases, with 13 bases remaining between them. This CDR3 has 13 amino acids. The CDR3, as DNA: TGTGCCAGCAGTCGGGACTCCCAAGACGAGCAGTACTTC. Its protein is CASSRDSQDEQYF.

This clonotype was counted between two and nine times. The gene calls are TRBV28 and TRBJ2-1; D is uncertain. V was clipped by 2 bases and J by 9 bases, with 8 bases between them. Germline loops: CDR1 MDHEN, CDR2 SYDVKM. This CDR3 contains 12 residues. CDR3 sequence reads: CASSLTAGEQFF. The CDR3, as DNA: TGTGCCAGCAGTTTAACGGCTGGTGAGCAGTTCTTC.

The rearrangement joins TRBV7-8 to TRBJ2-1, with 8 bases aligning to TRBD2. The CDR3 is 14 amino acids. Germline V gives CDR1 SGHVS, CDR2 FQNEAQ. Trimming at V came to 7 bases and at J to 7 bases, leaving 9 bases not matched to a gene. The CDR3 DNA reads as TGTGCCAGCACCAAAACGGGAGGGCCAAATGAGCAGTTCTTC. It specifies CASTKTGGPNEQFF.

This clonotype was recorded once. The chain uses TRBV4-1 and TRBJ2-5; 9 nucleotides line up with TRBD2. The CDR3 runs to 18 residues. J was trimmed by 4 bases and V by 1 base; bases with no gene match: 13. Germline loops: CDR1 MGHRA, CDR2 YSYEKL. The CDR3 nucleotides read TGCGCCAGCAGCCAAGGGACCTTGGCGGGGGGGCCTGGAGAGACCCAGTACTTC. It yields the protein CASSQGTLAGGPGETQYF.

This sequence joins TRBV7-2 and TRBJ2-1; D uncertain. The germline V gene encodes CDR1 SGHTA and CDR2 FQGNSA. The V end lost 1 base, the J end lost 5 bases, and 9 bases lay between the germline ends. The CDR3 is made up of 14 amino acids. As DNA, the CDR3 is TGTGCCAGCAGCTTAGGGGTGTTGAACAATGAGCAGTTCTTC. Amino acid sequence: CASSLGVLNNEQFF.

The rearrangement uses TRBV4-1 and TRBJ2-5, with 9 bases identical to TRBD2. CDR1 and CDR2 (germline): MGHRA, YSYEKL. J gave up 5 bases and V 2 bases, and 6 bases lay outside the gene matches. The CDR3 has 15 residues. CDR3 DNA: TGCGCCAGCAGCCAACCTCCAGCGGGAGGTGAGACCCAGTACTTC. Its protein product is CASSQPPAGGETQYF.

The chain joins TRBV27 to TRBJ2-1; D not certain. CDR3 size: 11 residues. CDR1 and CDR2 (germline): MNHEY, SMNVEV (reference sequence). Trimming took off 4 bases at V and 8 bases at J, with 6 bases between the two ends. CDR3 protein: CASSSGYEQFF. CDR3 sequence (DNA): TGTGCCAGCAGTTCCGGGTATGAGCAGTTCTTC.

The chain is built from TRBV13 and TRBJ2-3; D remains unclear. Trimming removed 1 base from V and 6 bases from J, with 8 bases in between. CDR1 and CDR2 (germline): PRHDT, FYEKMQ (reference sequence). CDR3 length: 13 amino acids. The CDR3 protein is CASSLESEDTQYF. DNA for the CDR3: TGTGCCAGCAGCTTAGAGTCTGAGGATACGCAGTATTTT.

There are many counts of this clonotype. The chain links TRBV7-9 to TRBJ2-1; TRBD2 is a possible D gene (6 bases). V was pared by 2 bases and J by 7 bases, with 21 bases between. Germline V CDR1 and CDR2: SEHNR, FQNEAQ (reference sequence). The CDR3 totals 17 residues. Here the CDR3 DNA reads TGTGCCAGCAGCTTACTTCCGGATAGACGGGAGTTTAATGAGCAGTTCTTC. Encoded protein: CASSLLPDRREFNEQFF.

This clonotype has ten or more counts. CDR3 residues: CATSRVRDGGNEQFF. CDR3 sequence (DNA): TGTGCCACCAGCAGAGTCCGGGACGGCGGCAATGAGCAGTTCTTC. This sequence joins TRBV15 and TRBJ2-1; D tentatively fits TRBD1 or TRBD2 (5 bases each). There are 15 residues in the CDR3. Per the germline V gene, CDR1 is LNHNV and CDR2 is YYDKDF (reference sequence). V shed 1 base and J shed 6 bases, with 13 bases lying between them. The whole variable domain, filled in from reference TRBV15 and TRBJ2-1, reads DAMVIQNPRYQVTQFGKPVTLSCSQTLNHNVMYWYQQKSSQAPKLLFHYYDKDFNNEADTPDNFQSRRPNTSFCFLDIRSPGLGDTAMYLCATSRVRDGGNEQFFGPGTRLTVL.

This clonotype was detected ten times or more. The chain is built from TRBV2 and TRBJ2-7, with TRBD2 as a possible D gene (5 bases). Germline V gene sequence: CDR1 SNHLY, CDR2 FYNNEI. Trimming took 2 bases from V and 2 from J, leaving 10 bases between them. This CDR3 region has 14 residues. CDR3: CASSEFVGTYEQYF. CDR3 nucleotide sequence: TGTGCCAGCAGTGAATTCGTCGGGACCTACGAGCAGTACTTC.

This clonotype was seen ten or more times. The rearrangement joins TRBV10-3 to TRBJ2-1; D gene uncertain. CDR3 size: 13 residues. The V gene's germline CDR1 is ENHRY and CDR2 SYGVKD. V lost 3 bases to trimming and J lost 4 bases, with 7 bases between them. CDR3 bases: TGTGCCATCAGTGATGACAAATACAATGAGCAGTTCTTC. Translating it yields CAISDDKYNEQFF.

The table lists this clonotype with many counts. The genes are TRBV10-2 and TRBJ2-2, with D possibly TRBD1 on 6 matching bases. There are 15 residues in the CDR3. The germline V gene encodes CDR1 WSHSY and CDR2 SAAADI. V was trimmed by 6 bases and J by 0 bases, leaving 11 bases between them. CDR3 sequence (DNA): TGCGCCAGCAGCAATACAGGGCCGAACACCGGGGAGCTGTTTTTT. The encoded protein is CASSNTGPNTGELFF.

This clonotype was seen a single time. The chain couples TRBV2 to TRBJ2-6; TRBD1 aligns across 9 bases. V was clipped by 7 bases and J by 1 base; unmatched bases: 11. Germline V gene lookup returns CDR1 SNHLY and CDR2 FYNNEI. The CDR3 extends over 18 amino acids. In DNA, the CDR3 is TGTGCCAGCATCACGCCCGGGACAGGGCGGTCTGGGGCCAACGTCCTGACTTTC. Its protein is CASITPGTGRSGANVLTF.

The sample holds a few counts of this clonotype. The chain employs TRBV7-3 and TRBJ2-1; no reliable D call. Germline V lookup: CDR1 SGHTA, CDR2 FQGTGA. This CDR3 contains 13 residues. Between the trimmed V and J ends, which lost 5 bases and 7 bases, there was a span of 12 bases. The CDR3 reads CASSVYHNNEQFF. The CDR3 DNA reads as TGTGCCAGCAGCGTCTACCACAATAATGAGCAGTTCTTC.

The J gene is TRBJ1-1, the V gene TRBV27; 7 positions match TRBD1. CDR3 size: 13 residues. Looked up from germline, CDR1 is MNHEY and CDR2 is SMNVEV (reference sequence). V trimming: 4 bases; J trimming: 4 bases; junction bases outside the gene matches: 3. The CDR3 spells CASSWAGGTEAFF. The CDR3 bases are TGTGCCAGCAGTTGGGCAGGGGGCACTGAAGCTTTCTTT.

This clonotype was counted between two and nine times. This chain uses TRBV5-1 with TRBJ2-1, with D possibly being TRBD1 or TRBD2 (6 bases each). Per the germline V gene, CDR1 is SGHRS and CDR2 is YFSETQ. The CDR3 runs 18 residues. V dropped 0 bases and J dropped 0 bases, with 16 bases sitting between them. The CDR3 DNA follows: TGCGCCAGCAGCTTGGTGATTCGGGGGCATTCCTCCTACAATGAGCAGTTCTTC. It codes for CASSLVIRGHSSYNEQFF. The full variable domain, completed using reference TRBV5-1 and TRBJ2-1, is KAGVTQTPRYLIKTRGQQVTLSCSPISGHRSVSWYQQTPGQGLQFLFEYFSETQRNKGNFPGRFSGRQFSNSRSEMNVSTLELGDSALYLCASSLVIRGHSSYNEQFFGPGTRLTVL.

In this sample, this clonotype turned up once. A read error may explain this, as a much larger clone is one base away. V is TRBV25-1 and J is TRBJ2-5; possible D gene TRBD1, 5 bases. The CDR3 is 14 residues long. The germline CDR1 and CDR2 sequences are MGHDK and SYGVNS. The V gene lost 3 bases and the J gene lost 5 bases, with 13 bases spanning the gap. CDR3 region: CASSEHKGVETQYF. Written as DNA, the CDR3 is TGTGCCAGCAGTGAGCACAAAGGGGTGGAGACCCAGTACTTC.

The DNA of the CDR3 is TGTGCCAGCAGCACTAGCGGGGGGGCTAGGAATGAGCAGTTCTTC. This codes for CASSTSGGARNEQFF. The chain recombines TRBV7-2 with TRBJ2-1, with 13 positions matching TRBD2. Germline V gene lookup returns CDR1 SGHTA and CDR2 FQGNSA. This CDR3 region has 15 residues. After removal of 5 bases from V and 7 bases from J, the junction contained 5 bases not matched to a gene.

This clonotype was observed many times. CDR3 bases: TGCGCCAGCAGCTCATATGGGGATACCACAGATACGCAGTATTTT. Translating it yields CASSSYGDTTDTQYF. The chain joins TRBV5-1 to TRBJ2-3; D is unresolved. The ends were cut back, 3 bases at V and 2 bases at J, with 13 bases in the middle. The CDR3 runs to 15 residues. Germline loops: CDR1 SGHRS, CDR2 YFSETQ.

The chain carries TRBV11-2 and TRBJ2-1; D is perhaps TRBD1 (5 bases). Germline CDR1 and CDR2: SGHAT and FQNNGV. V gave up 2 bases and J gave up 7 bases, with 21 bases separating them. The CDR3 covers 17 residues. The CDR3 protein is CASSLSQDNSLWNEQFF. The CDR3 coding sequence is TGTGCCAGCAGCTTATCCCAGGACAACTCCTTGTGGAATGAGCAGTTCTTC. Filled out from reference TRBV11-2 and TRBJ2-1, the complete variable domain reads EAGVAQSPRYKIIEKRQSVAFWCNPISGHATLYWYQQILGQGPKLLIQFQNNGVVDDSQLPKDRFSAERLKGVDSTLKIQPAKLEDSAVYLCASSLSQDNSLWNEQFFGPGTRLTVL.